One sample yielded the 28 T cell receptor beta chains listed below, sequenced in a study of T cell repertoires in cytomegalovirus infection. TCRdb recomputed calls from the reads with MiXCR, one row per CDR3 protein. The sample lists roughly 150,000 distinct CDR3 sequences, roughly a quarter occurring once. The sequenced material came from PBMCs. The receptor set was obtained from a human donor in good health (CMV status not recorded). Some clones in this sample may be carry-over from other donors' samples.

This chain joins TRBV6-6 and TRBJ1-2; D is uncertain. The CDR3 consists of 13 residues. Trimming cost V 5 bases and J 4 bases, with 11 bases left between them. Germline V CDR1 and CDR2: MNHNY, SVGAGI (reference sequence). The CDR3 nucleotides are TGTGCCAGCAGTCAGACGAGTACCTATGGCTACACCTTC. This sequence encodes CASSQTSTYGYTF.

This clonotype was picked up many times. The CDR3 coding sequence is TGTGCCAGCAGCTTAGCACAGGGGAATATCTACGAGCAGTACTTC. Translating it yields CASSLAQGNIYEQYF. The chain carries TRBV7-9 and TRBJ2-7; 7 bases are a match to TRBD1. Trimming took 0 bases from V and 3 from J; bases not matched to a gene: 5. The CDR3 spans 15 residues. CDR1 is SEHNR and CDR2 is FQNEAQ in the germline V gene (reference sequence).

The chain is built from TRBV3-1 and TRBJ2-7; 10 bases are shared with TRBD2. CDR1 is LGHDT and CDR2 is YNNKEL in the germline V gene (reference sequence). The length of the CDR3 is 17 residues. The J segment lost 3 bases and the V segment lost 0 bases, leaving 8 bases of the junction unmatched. The CDR3 here is CASSQDLAGAQVYEQYF. The CDR3 DNA is TGTGCCAGCAGCCAAGATCTAGCGGGGGCCCAGGTCTACGAGCAGTACTTC.

This clonotype turned up a few times. The chain links TRBV30 to TRBJ2-7; D unclear. V was clipped by 4 bases and J by 3 bases, with 13 bases between them. Germline assignment: CDR1 GTSNPN and CDR2 SVGIG (reference sequence). The length of the CDR3 is 13 residues. CDR3 in DNA: TGTGCCTGGACTATGAGCCAAGGCTACGAGCAGTACTTC. Its protein is CAWTMSQGYEQYF.

This clonotype was counted at least ten times. The chain is built from TRBV6-1 and TRBJ1-1; perhaps TRBD1 as D (6 bases). Trimming pared 1 base from V and 0 bases from J, leaving 15 bases between. CDR1 is MNHNS and CDR2 is SASEGT in the germline V gene. The CDR3 runs to 17 residues. Written as DNA, the CDR3 is TGTGCCAGCAGTGAAGAACCCAGGACAGAACTGAACACTGAAGCTTTCTTT. Translated, it gives CASSEEPRTELNTEAFF.

The sample holds a few counts of this clonotype. The chain links TRBV7-9 to TRBJ1-1; D uncertain. Deletions cut 5 bases from V and 5 bases from J, with 15 bases between. Per germline, CDR1 SEHNR and CDR2 FQNEAQ (reference sequence). CDR3 length: 14 residues. CDR3 coding DNA: TGTGCCAGCAGCGCCCTTCTCGGAGGGACTGAAGCTTTCTTT. It codes for CASSALLGGTEAFF.

This clonotype was counted at least ten times. This sequence joins TRBV7-3 and TRBJ2-1; D is unresolved. The CDR3 loop spans 13 amino acids. V lost 5 bases, J lost 5 bases, and 10 bases lay in between. CDR1 SGHTA and CDR2 FQGTGA come from the germline V gene. The CDR3 region is CASSPRVNNEQFF. The CDR3 DNA sequence: TGTGCCAGCAGCCCCAGAGTGAACAATGAGCAGTTCTTC.

The chain links TRBV7-2 to TRBJ2-5; perhaps D is TRBD1 or TRBD2 (5 bases each). Germline CDR1 SGHTA, CDR2 FQGNSA. The V and J ends lost 5 bases and 2 bases respectively, with 12 bases between them. This CDR3 contains 14 residues. CDR3 sequence reads: CASSMGTRQETQYF. CDR3 DNA: TGTGCCAGCAGCATGGGGACGCGACAAGAGACCCAGTACTTC.

This clonotype was observed a single time. The junction departs from the called germline gene at one end, perhaps through a read error. V gene TRBV18 combines with J gene TRBJ1-5; 7 bases align to TRBD1. Germline V lookup: CDR1 KGHSH, CDR2 LQKENI. CDR3 length: 15 residues. This CDR3 reads CASSPRQGDGQLQHF. CDR3 DNA sequence: TGTGCCAGCTCACCACGCCAGGGGGATGGTCAGCTCCAGCATTTT.

This clonotype has at least ten counts. The rearrangement joins TRBV7-6 to TRBJ2-2, with no clear D. V was shortened by 4 bases and J by 4 bases, with 7 bases between the two germline ends. This CDR3 is 13 amino acids long. CDR1 SGHVS and CDR2 FNYEAQ come from the germline V gene. In nucleotides, the CDR3 is TGTGCCAGCAGCTCTTACTCCACCGGGGAGCTGTTTTTT. It translates to CASSSYSTGELFF.

The rearrangement links TRBV12-5 to TRBJ2-1; D is unclear. V was trimmed by 7 bases and J by 0 bases, leaving 10 bases between them. Looked up from germline, CDR1 is LGHNT and CDR2 is FRNRAP. The length of the CDR3 is 14 residues. CDR3 region: CASAQETSYNEQFF. DNA of the CDR3: TGTGCTAGTGCCCAGGAAACCTCCTACAATGAGCAGTTCTTC. The entire variable domain, with the rest obtained from reference TRBV12-5 and TRBJ2-1, is as follows: DARVTQTPRHKVTEMGQEVTMRCQPILGHNTVFWYRQTMMQGLELLAYFRNRAPLDDSGMPKDRFSAEMPDATLATLKIQPSEPRDSAVYFCASAQETSYNEQFFGPGTRLTVL.

The chain has TRBV7-9 and TRBJ1-2, with D hard to call. The CDR3 length is 15 residues. Germline V lookup: CDR1 SEHNR, CDR2 FQNEAQ (reference sequence). The ends were cut back, 1 base at V and 10 bases at J, with 19 bases in the middle. In DNA, the CDR3 is TGTGCCAGCAGCTTAGTTCCAGATGGATATGATGACTACACCTTC. Translated: CASSLVPDGYDDYTF.

This rearrangement joins TRBV12-5 to TRBJ2-1, with 7 bases aligning to TRBD1. V lost 1 base to trimming and J lost 7 bases; unmatched junction nucleotides: 10. This CDR3 is 16 amino acids long. Germline CDR1 LGHNT, CDR2 FRNRAP. For the CDR3, the DNA is TGTGCTAGTGGTTTGGGGGCTCGGGGCAGGGGGAATGAGCAGTTCTTC. It yields the protein CASGLGARGRGNEQFF.

For this clonotype: This clone may be a read error of a much larger clone one base away. The chain couples TRBV7-2 to TRBJ2-5; a weak D match, TRBD1 (5 bases). CDR3 length equals 14 residues. V lost 5 bases to trimming and J lost 2 bases, with 12 bases between them. Germline V gives CDR1 SGHTA, CDR2 FQGNSA. CDR3 loop: CASSPWGDQETQYF. In nucleotides, the CDR3 is TGTGCCAGCAGCCCCTGGGGCGATCAAGAGACCCAGTACTTC.

This chain uses TRBV28 with TRBJ2-7, with 11 bases identical to TRBD1. V shed 5 bases, J shed 1 base, and the junction held 7 bases outside the gene matches. Germline CDR1 and CDR2: MDHEN and SYDVKM. This CDR3 has 16 residues. CDR3 DNA sequence: TGTGCCAGCAGTCCACTCCGGGACAGGGGGTCCTACGAGCAGTACTTC. Amino acids: CASSPLRDRGSYEQYF.

This clonotype was seen more than once but under ten times. The chain carries TRBV2 and TRBJ1-4, with TRBD1 as a possible D gene (5 bases). CDR1 is SNHLY and CDR2 is FYNNEI in the germline V gene. V lost 6 bases, J lost 0 bases, and 20 bases lay in between. This CDR3 has 18 amino acids. DNA of the CDR3: TGTGCCAGCAGACCGGGGGGAAGGGATCGCGCAACTAATGAAAAACTGTTTTTT. Its protein product is CASRPGGRDRATNEKLFF.

In this sample, this clonotype turned up many times. The chain recombines TRBV7-4 with TRBJ1-5; D call uncertain. Trimming shortened V by 6 bases and J by 6 bases, and 15 bases separated the two germline ends. CDR1 and CDR2 from the germline V gene are SGHVT and SQSDAQ. The CDR3 contains 14 residues. The CDR3 loop reads CASSTDGPAQPQHF. The CDR3 region has the DNA TGTGCCAGCAGTACGGACGGGCCGGCTCAGCCCCAGCATTTT.

The V gene is TRBV6-5, the J gene TRBJ2-7; D gene unclear. The CDR3 spans 11 residues. The V end was cut by 8 bases, the J end by 6 bases, with 11 bases between. CDR1 MNHEY and CDR2 SVGAGI come from the germline V gene. The CDR3 is CASSPAREQYF. Here the CDR3 DNA reads TGTGCCAGCTCTCCAGCACGCGAGCAGTACTTC.

The CDR3 protein is CASTSGQGGNQPQHF. In DNA, the CDR3 is TGTGCCAGCACCTCGGGACAGGGAGGGAATCAGCCCCAGCATTTT. The chain carries TRBV27 and TRBJ1-5, with 9 bases aligning to TRBD1. The V and J ends lost 7 bases and 4 bases, in that order; junction bases with no gene match: 8. Germline-derived CDR1 and CDR2 are MNHEY and SMNVEV (reference sequence). The CDR3 sequence is 15 residues long.

V gene TRBV7-9 combines with J gene TRBJ1-1, with 9 bases that match TRBD1. The CDR3 consists of 15 residues. Germline loops: CDR1 SEHNR, CDR2 FQNEAQ (reference sequence). V shed 4 bases and J 8 bases; nucleotides not matched to a gene: 11. The CDR3 DNA follows: TGTGCCAGCAGCTCACCGGGACAGGGTTTTGGAGAAGCTTTCTTT. Encoded protein: CASSSPGQGFGEAFF.

The chain recombines TRBV11-3 with TRBJ2-5; the D gene is possibly TRBD1 (6 bases). Trimming removed 5 bases from V and 1 base from J, with 8 bases in between. The CDR3 runs 13 residues. CDR1 and CDR2 (germline): SGHNT, YENEEA. The CDR3 loop reads CASSQGGQETQYF. In nucleotides, the CDR3 is TGTGCCAGCAGCCAAGGGGGCCAAGAGACCCAGTACTTC.

On this clonotype: At one end, the junction sequence differs from germline, possibly due to a read error. The rearrangement links TRBV30 to TRBJ2-1, with 11 bases identical to TRBD2. CDR3 length: 15 residues. Germline CDR1 reads GTSNPN; CDR2 reads SVGIG (reference sequence). Here the CDR3 DNA reads TGTGCCTGGGGTGGGACTAGCGGCTCCTACAATCAGCAGTTCTTC. The encoded protein is CAWGGTSGSYNQQFF.

This chain links TRBV5-1 with TRBJ2-7; TRBD1 aligns across 7 bases. Losses at the gene ends were 4 bases for V and 6 bases for J; bases not matched to a gene: 13. The germline V gene encodes CDR1 SGHRS and CDR2 YFSETQ. The length of the CDR3 is 15 residues. DNA of the CDR3: TGCGCCAGCAGCAACCCGGGACAGACGTCAGGCGAGCAGTACTTC. This translates into CASSNPGQTSGEQYF.

The sample holds many counts of this clonotype. V gene TRBV7-2 combines with J gene TRBJ2-7; 12 nucleotides match TRBD2. This CDR3 comprises 16 residues. Looked up from germline, CDR1 is SGHTA and CDR2 is FQGNSA. The V and J ends lost 3 bases and 4 bases, in that order; junction bases with no gene match: 7. CDR3 region: CASSFKASGGEYEQYF. CDR3 DNA: TGTGCCAGCAGCTTTAAGGCTAGCGGGGGGGAATACGAGCAGTACTTC.

This clonotype was found many times. The chain has TRBV7-6 and TRBJ2-3; tentatively, D is TRBD1 (5 bases). Trimming removed 5 bases at V and 6 bases at J, with 9 bases between. The CDR3 runs to 12 residues. Germline loops: CDR1 SGHVS, CDR2 FNYEAQ. The CDR3 protein is CASSTAGDTQYF. As DNA, the CDR3 is TGTGCCAGCAGCACAGCAGGGGATACGCAGTATTTT. Full variable domain (rest looked up from reference TRBV7-6 and TRBJ2-3): GAGVSQSPRYKVTKRGQDVALRCDPISGHVSLYWYRQALGQGPEFLTYFNYEAQQDKSGLPNDRFSAERPEGSISTLTIQRTEQRDSAMYRCASSTAGDTQYFGPGTRLTVL.

V usage is TRBV7-9 and J usage is TRBJ2-3; D remains ambiguous. The germline V and J ends were trimmed by 4 bases and 0 bases, with 17 bases remaining between them. The germline V gene has CDR1 SEHNR and CDR2 FQNEAQ (reference sequence). CDR3 length: 17 amino acids. Here the CDR3 reads CASSSSLDGTSTDTQYF. The CDR3 DNA follows: TGTGCCAGCAGCTCATCCCTCGACGGTACTAGCACAGATACGCAGTATTTT.

The chain recombines TRBV28 with TRBJ2-5, with D perhaps TRBD1 or TRBD2 (6 bases each). The CDR3 consists of 16 residues. Germline CDR1 reads MDHEN; CDR2 reads SYDVKM. Trimming removed 5 bases from V and 1 base from J, with 17 bases in between. Here the CDR3 reads CASSPLRSGAQETQYF. The CDR3 nucleotides read TGTGCCAGCAGTCCCCTAAGGTCGGGGGCCCAAGAGACCCAGTACTTC.

This clonotype was detected many times. The chain recombines TRBV7-8 with TRBJ1-6; TRBD1 matches 9 bases. Germline-derived CDR1 and CDR2 are SGHVS and FQNEAQ. V was pared by 5 bases and J by 9 bases, with 8 bases of the junction left unmatched. The CDR3 has 15 amino acids. CDR3 sequence: CASSPDRGSRSPLHF. Here the CDR3 DNA reads TGTGCCAGCAGCCCGGACAGGGGCTCTCGTTCACCCCTCCACTTT. The full variable domain, in which reference TRBV7-8 and TRBJ1-6 provide the parts outside the CDR3, is GAGVSQSPRYKVAKRGQDVALRCDPISGHVSLFWYQQALGQGPEFLTYFQNEAQLDKSGLPSDRFFAERPEGSVSTLKIQRTQQEDSAVYLCASSPDRGSRSPLHFGNGTRLTVT.